Listed below are T cell receptor beta chains from one sample, sequenced in a study of T-cell reconstitution after alpha-beta-depleted transplantation in children. TCRdb reanalysed the PCR reads using MiXCR and keeps one entry per CDR3 protein. The table records roughly 300,000 distinct CDR3 sequences, 11% of them present only once. The specimen was peripheral blood, collected 180 days after TCRalphabeta/CD19-depleted stem cell transplant. These TCRs come from a male patient between 2 and 10 years old who had a stem cell transplant for chronic granulomatous disease, so the T cells may come from the graft donor. Both conserved end residues are part of each CDR3. Each record gives: D gene, V gene, clone size, J gene, CDR3 DNA, CDR3 protein. A D gene is named only where the DNA matches it firmly. Size values are once, few and many counts, or a class for expanded clones, and some rows have none.

d_gene: TRBD2; v_gene: TRBV20-1; abundance: many; j_gene: TRBJ2-7; CDR3nt: TGCAGTGCTGACCCCGCTAGCGGGAGTATCAACGAGCAGTACTTC; CDR3aa: CSADPASGSINEQYF
d_gene: -; v_gene: TRBV7-9; abundance: few; j_gene: TRBJ2-7; CDR3nt: TGTGCCAGCAGCTTTGAATCATACGGGAGAATCTCCTACGAGCAGTACTTC; CDR3aa: CASSFESYGRISYEQYF
d_gene: TRBD2; v_gene: TRBV7-9; abundance: many; j_gene: TRBJ2-1; CDR3nt: TGTGCCAGCAGCTTCGGGAGGGCGGAGTACAATGAGCAGTTCTTC; CDR3aa: CASSFGRAEYNEQFF
d_gene: -; v_gene: TRBV28; abundance: many; j_gene: TRBJ2-1; CDR3nt: TGTGCCAGCAGTTTAGCTATATTTTCCAGCTCCTACAATGAGCAGTTCTTC; CDR3aa: CASSLAIFSSSYNEQFF
d_gene: TRBD2; v_gene: TRBV7-2; abundance: many; j_gene: TRBJ2-5; CDR3nt: TGTGCCAGCAGCTCAGGACTAGCGGGGGGACGGACCCAGTACTTC; CDR3aa: CASSSGLAGGRTQYF
d_gene: -; v_gene: TRBV25-1; abundance: many; j_gene: TRBJ2-1; CDR3nt: TGTGCCAGCACTAGGGGGGCCTCGGGCAATGAGCAGTTCTTC; CDR3aa: CASTRGASGNEQFF
d_gene: -; v_gene: TRBV18; abundance: many; j_gene: TRBJ2-7; CDR3nt: TGTGCCAGCTCACCACAAGGCTTTTCTACCTACGAGCAGTACTTC; CDR3aa: CASSPQGFSTYEQYF
d_gene: -; v_gene: TRBV29-1; abundance: many; j_gene: TRBJ1-1; CDR3nt: TGCAGCGTTGTTTCGGGGTTGAGGACTGAAGCTTTCTTT; CDR3aa: CSVVSGLRTEAFF
d_gene: -; v_gene: TRBV5-1; abundance: many; j_gene: TRBJ2-3; CDR3nt: TGCGCCAGCAGCTCGCTCAAAGGGGGCACAGATACGCAGTATTTT; CDR3aa: CASSSLKGGTDTQYF
d_gene: TRBD2; v_gene: TRBV5-6; abundance: many; j_gene: TRBJ2-7; CDR3nt: TGTGCCAGCAGCTTGTCGTCTAGCGGAGAGCAGTACTTC; CDR3aa: CASSLSSSGEQYF
d_gene: -; v_gene: TRBV20-1; abundance: few; j_gene: TRBJ2-1; CDR3nt: TGCAGTGCTCCCCCCGTTACCTCCTACAATGAGCAGTTCTTC; CDR3aa: CSAPPVTSYNEQFF
d_gene: -; v_gene: TRBV4-2; abundance: few; j_gene: TRBJ2-5; CDR3nt: TGTGCCAGCAGCCCAGTTGATCCTTTGGGGGCAGGGGAGACCCAGTACTTC; CDR3aa: CASSPVDPLGAGETQYF
d_gene: TRBD2; v_gene: TRBV9; abundance: many; j_gene: TRBJ2-7; CDR3nt: TGTGCCAGCAGTCCTAGCGGGGGCGACTCCTACGAGCAGTACTTC; CDR3aa: CASSPSGGDSYEQYF
d_gene: TRBD1; v_gene: TRBV5-1; abundance: many; j_gene: TRBJ2-3; CDR3nt: TGCGCCAGCAGCACGGACAGGGGTTCAGATACGCAGTATTTT; CDR3aa: CASSTDRGSDTQYF
d_gene: -; v_gene: TRBV6-5; abundance: many; j_gene: TRBJ2-6; CDR3nt: TGTGCCAGCAGGCTTCGGGGACTCTCTGGGGCCAACGTCCTGACTTTC; CDR3aa: CASRLRGLSGANVLTF
d_gene: TRBD2; v_gene: TRBV7-7; abundance: many; j_gene: TRBJ2-1; CDR3nt: TGTGCTAGCAGCTTAGAACTAGCGGGGGGGCCCGGTGAGCAGTTCTTC; CDR3aa: CASSLELAGGPGEQFF
d_gene: TRBD2; v_gene: TRBV12-3/TRBV12-4; abundance: many; j_gene: TRBJ2-7; CDR3nt: TGTGCCAGCAGCCAGCGGGGGCTCTACGAGCAGTACTTC; CDR3aa: CASSQRGLYEQYF
d_gene: TRBD2; v_gene: TRBV7-2; abundance: many; j_gene: TRBJ2-7; CDR3nt: TGTGCCAGCAGCTTAGTGGGACTAGGACTCTACGAGCAGTACTTC; CDR3aa: CASSLVGLGLYEQYF
d_gene: -; v_gene: TRBV5-1; abundance: many; j_gene: TRBJ2-1; CDR3nt: TGCGCCAGCAGTAGGTGGGGAAGGGGCTACAATGAGCAGTTCTTC; CDR3aa: CASSRWGRGYNEQFF
d_gene: TRBD2; v_gene: TRBV2; abundance: -; j_gene: TRBJ2-3; CDR3nt: TGTGCCAGCCACGGCGGGAGGGAAGATACGCAGTATTTT; CDR3aa: CASHGGREDTQYF
d_gene: -; v_gene: TRBV12-3/TRBV12-4; abundance: many; j_gene: TRBJ2-7; CDR3nt: TGTGCCAGCAGTTTAGGGCAGTTCGAGCAGTACTTC; CDR3aa: CASSLGQFEQYF
d_gene: -; v_gene: TRBV5-4; abundance: -; j_gene: TRBJ2-2; CDR3nt: TGTGCCAGCAGCTTATGGCGGACGAACACCGGGGAGCTGTTTTTT; CDR3aa: CASSLWRTNTGELFF
d_gene: -; v_gene: TRBV27; abundance: many; j_gene: TRBJ2-5; CDR3nt: TGTGCCAGCAGACCACGCGGTGGGCTTCAAGAGACCCAGTACTTC; CDR3aa: CASRPRGGLQETQYF
d_gene: TRBD2; v_gene: TRBV4-2; abundance: -; j_gene: TRBJ2-2; CDR3nt: TGTGCCAGCAGCCAGGAACGTGGGGGGGGGAACACCGGGGAGCTGTTTTTT; CDR3aa: CASSQERGGGNTGELFF